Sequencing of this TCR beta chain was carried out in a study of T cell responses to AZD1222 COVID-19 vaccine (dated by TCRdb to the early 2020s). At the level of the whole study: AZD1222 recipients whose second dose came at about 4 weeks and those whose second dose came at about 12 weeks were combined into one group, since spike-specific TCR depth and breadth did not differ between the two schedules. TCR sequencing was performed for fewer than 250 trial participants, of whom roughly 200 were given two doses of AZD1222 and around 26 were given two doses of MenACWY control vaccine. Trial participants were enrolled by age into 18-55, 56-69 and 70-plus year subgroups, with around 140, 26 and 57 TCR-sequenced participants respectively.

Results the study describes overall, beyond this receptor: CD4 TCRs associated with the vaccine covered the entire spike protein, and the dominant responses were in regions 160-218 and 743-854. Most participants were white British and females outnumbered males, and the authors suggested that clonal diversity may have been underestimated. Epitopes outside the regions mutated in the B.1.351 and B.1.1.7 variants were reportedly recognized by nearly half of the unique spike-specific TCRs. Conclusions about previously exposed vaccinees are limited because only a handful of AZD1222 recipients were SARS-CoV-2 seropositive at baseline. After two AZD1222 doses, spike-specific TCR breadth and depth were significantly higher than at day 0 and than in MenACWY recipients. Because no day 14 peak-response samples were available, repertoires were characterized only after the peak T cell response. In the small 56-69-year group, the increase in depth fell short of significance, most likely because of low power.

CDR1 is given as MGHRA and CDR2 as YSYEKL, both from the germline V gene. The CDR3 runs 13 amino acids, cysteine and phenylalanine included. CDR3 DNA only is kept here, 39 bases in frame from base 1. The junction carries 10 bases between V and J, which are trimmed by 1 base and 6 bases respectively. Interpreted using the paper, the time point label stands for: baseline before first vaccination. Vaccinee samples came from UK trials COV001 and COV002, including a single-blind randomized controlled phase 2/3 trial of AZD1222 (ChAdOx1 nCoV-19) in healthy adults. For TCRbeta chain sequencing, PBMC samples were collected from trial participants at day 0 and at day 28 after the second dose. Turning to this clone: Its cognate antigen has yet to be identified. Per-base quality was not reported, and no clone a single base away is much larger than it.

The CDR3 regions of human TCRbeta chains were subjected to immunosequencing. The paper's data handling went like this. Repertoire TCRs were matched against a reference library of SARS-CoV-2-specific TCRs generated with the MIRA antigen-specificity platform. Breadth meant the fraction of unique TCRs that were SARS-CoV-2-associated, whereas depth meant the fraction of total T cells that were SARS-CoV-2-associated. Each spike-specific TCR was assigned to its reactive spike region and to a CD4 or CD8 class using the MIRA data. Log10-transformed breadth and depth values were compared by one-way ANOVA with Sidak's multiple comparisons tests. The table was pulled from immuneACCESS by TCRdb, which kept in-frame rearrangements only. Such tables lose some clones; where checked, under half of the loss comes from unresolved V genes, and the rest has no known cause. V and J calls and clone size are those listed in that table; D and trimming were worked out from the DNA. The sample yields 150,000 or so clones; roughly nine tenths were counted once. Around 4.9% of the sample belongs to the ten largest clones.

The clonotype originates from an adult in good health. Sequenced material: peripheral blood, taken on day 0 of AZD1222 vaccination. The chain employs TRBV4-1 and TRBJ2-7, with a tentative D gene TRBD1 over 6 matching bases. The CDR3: CASSQADRREQYF. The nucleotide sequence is TGCGCCAGCAGCCAAGCCGACAGGCGCGAGCAGTACTTC.